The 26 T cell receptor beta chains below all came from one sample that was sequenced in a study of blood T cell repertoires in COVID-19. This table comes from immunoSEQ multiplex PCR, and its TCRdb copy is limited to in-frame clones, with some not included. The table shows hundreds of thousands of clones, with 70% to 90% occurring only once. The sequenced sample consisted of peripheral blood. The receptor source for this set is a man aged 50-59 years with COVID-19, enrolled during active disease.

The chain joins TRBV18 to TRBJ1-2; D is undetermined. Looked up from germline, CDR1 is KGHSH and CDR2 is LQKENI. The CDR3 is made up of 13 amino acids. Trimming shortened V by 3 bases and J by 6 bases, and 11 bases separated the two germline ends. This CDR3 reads CASSPGGRDGYTF. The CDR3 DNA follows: TGTGCCAGCTCACCGGGTGGGCGGGATGGCTACACCTTC.

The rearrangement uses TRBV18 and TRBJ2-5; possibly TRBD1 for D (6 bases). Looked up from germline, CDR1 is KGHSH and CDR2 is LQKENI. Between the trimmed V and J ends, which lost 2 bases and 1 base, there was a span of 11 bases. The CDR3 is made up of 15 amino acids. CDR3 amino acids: CASSPNRVSQETQYF. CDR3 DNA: TGTGCCAGCTCACCAAACAGGGTGTCCCAAGAGACCCAGTACTTC.

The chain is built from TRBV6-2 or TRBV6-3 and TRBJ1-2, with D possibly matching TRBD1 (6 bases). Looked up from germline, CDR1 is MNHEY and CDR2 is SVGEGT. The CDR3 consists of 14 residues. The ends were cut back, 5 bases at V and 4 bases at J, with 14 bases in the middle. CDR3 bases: TGTGCCAGCAGTACCTTCGACAGGTTCTATGGCTACACCTTC. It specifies CASSTFDRFYGYTF.

The CDR3 sequence is CASTERTQNTGELFF. The DNA for the CDR3 is TGTGCCAGCACCGAACGCACACAAAACACCGGGGAGCTGTTTTTT. The gene calls are TRBV7-9 and TRBJ2-2; unclear D gene. Germline V gene data show CDR1 as SEHNR and CDR2 as FQNEAQ (reference sequence). V was trimmed by 7 bases and J by 2 bases, leaving 14 bases between them. This CDR3 has 15 residues.

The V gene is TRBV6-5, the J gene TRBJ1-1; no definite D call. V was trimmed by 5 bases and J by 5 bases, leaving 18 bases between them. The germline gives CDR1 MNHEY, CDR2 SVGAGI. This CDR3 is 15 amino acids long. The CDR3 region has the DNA TGTGCCAGCAGTACCGCGGGAGGGCGTGGGACTGAAGCTTTCTTT. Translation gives CASSTAGGRGTEAFF.

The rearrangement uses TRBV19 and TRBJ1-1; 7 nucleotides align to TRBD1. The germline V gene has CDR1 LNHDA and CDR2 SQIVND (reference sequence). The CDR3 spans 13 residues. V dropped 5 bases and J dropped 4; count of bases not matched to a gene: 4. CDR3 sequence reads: CASSQGGVTEAFF. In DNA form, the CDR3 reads TGTGCCAGTAGTCAGGGGGGCGTCACTGAAGCTTTCTTT. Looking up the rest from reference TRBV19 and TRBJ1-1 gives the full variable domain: DGGITQSPKYLFRKEGQNVTLSCEQNLNHDAMYWYRQDPGQGLRLIYYSQIVNDFQKGDIAEGYSVSREKKESFPLTVTSAQKNPTAFYLCASSQGGVTEAFFGQGTRLTVV.

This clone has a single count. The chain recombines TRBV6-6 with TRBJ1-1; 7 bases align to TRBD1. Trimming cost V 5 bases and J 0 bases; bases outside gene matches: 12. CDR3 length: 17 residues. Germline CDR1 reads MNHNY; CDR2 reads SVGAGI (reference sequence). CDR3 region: CASSQRGAGGMNTEAFF. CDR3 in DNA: TGTGCCAGCAGTCAACGTGGGGCAGGGGGAATGAACACTGAAGCTTTCTTT.

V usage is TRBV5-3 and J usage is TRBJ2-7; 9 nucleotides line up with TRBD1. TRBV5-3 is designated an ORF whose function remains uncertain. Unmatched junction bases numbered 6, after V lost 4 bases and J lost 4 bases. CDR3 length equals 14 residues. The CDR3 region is CARSTPGQGYEQYF. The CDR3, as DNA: TGTGCCAGAAGCACTCCGGGACAGGGTTACGAGCAGTACTTC.

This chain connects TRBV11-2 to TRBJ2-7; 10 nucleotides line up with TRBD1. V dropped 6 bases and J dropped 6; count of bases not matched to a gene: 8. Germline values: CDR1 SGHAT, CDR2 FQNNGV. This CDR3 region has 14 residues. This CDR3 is CASSSGTGEFEQYF. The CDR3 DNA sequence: TGTGCCAGCAGTAGCGGGACAGGGGAGTTCGAGCAGTACTTC.

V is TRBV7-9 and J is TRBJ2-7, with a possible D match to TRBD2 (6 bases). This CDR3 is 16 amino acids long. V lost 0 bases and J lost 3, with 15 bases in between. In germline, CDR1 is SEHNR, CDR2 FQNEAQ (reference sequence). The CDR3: CASSLAGTSNVYEQYF. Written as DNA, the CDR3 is TGTGCCAGCAGCTTAGCTGGTACTAGCAATGTCTACGAGCAGTACTTC.

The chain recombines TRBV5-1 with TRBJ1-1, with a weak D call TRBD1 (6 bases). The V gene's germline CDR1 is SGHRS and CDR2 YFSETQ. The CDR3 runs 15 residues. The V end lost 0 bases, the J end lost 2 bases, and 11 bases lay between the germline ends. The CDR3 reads CASSLAPGTNTEAFF. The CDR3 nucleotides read TGCGCCAGCAGCTTGGCCCCGGGGACAAACACTGAAGCTTTCTTT.

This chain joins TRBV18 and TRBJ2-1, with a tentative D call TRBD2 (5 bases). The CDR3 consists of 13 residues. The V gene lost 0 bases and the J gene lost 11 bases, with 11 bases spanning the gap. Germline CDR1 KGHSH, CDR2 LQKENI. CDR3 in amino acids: CASSPPDGLQQFF. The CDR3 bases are TGTGCCAGCTCACCACCGGACGGACTGCAGCAGTTCTTC.

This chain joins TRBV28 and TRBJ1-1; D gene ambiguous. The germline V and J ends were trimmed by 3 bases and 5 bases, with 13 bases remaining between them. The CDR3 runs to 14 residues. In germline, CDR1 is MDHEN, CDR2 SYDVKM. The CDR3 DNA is TGTGCCAGCAGTTTTTCGGGGTTTAAGACTGAAGCTTTCTTT. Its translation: CASSFSGFKTEAFF. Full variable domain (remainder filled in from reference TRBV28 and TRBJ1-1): DVKVTQSSRYLVKRTGEKVFLECVQDMDHENMFWYRQDPGLGLRLIYFSYDVKMKEKGDIPEGYSVSREKKERFSLILESASTNQTSMYLCASSFSGFKTEAFFGQGTRLTVV.

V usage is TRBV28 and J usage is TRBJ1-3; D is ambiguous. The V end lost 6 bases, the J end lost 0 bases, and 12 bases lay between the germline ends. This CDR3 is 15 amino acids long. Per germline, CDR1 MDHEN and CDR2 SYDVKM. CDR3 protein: CASSRTTSSGNTIYF. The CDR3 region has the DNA TGTGCCAGCAGCCGGACCACTAGCTCTGGAAACACCATATATTTT.

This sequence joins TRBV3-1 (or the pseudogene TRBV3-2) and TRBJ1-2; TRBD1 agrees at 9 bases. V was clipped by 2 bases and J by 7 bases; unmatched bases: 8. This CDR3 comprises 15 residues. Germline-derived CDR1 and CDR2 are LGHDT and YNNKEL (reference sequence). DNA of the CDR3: TGTGCCAGCAGCCAACCGGGACAGGGATACGGTGGCTACACCTTC. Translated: CASSQPGQGYGGYTF.

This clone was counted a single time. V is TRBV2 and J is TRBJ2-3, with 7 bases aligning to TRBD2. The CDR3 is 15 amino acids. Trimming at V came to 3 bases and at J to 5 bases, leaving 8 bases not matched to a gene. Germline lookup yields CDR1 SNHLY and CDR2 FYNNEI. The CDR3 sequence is CASSDGTTRGDTQYF. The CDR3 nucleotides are TGTGCCAGCAGTGACGGGACTACCCGTGGAGATACGCAGTATTTT.

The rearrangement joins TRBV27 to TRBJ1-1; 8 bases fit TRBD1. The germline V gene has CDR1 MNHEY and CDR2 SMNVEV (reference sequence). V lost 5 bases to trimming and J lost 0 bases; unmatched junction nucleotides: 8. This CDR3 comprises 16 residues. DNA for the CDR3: TGTGCCAGCAGTCCCCGGACAGGGAGAGTGAACACTGAAGCTTTCTTT. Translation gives CASSPRTGRVNTEAFF.

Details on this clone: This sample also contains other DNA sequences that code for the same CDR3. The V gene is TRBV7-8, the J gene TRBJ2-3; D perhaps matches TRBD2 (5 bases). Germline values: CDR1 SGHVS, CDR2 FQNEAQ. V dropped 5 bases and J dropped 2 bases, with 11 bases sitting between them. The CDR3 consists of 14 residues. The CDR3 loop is CASSRGGVTDTQYF. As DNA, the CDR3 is TGTGCCAGCAGCCGGGGTGGAGTCACAGATACGCAGTATTTT.

This CDR3 is CASSVPDRGRPNTEAFF. The CDR3 DNA reads TGCGCCAGCAGTGTCCCGGACAGGGGGCGACCGAACACTGAAGCTTTCTTT. V usage is TRBV10-2 and J usage is TRBJ1-1; 11 bases line up with TRBD1. The germline V gene encodes CDR1 WSHSY and CDR2 SAAADI. CDR3 size: 17 residues. The V and J ends lost 4 bases and 1 base, in that order; junction bases with no gene match: 8.

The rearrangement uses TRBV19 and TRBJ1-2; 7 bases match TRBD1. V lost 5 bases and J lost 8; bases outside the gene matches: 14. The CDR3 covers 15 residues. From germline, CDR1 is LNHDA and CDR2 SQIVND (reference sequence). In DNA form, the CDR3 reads TGTGCCAGTAGTCCGTGGACAGGAGCAAAGGAGGGCTACACCTTC. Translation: CASSPWTGAKEGYTF.

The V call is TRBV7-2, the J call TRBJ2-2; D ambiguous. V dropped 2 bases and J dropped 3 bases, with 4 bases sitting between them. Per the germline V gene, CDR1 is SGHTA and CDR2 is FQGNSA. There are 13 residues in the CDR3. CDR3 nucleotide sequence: TGTGCCAGCAGCTTACTCCACACCGGGGAGCTGTTTTTT. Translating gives CASSLLHTGELFF.

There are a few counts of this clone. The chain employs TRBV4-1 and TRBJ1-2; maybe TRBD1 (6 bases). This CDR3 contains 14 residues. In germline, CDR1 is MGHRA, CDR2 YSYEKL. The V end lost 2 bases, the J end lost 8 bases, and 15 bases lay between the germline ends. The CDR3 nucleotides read TGCGCCAGCAGCCAACGGACAGCAAGGCAGGGCTACACCTTC. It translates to CASSQRTARQGYTF.

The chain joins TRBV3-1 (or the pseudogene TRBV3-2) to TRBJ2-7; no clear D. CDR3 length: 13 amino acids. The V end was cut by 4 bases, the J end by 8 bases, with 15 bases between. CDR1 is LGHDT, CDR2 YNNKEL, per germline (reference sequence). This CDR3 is CASSRNIGDQQYF. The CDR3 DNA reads TGTGCCAGCAGCCGAAATATAGGAGACCAGCAGTACTTC.

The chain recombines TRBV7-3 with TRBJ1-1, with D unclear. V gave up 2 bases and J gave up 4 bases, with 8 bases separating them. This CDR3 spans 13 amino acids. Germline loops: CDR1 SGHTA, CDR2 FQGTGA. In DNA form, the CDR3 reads TGTGCCAGCAGCTTAGAGGAGGGCACTGAAGCTTTCTTT. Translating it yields CASSLEEGTEAFF.

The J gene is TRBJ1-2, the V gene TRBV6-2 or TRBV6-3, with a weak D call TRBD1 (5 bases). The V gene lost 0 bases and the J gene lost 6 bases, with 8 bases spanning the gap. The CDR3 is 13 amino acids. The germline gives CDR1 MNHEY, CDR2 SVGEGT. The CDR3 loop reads CASSYSTVDGYTF. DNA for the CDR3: TGTGCCAGCAGTTACTCGACAGTAGATGGCTACACCTTC.

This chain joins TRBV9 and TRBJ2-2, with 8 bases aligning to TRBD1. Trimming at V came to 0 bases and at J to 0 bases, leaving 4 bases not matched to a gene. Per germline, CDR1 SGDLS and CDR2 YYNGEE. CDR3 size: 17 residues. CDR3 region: CASSVALGQANTGELFF. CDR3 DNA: TGTGCCAGCAGCGTAGCGTTGGGACAGGCGAACACCGGGGAGCTGTTTTTT.